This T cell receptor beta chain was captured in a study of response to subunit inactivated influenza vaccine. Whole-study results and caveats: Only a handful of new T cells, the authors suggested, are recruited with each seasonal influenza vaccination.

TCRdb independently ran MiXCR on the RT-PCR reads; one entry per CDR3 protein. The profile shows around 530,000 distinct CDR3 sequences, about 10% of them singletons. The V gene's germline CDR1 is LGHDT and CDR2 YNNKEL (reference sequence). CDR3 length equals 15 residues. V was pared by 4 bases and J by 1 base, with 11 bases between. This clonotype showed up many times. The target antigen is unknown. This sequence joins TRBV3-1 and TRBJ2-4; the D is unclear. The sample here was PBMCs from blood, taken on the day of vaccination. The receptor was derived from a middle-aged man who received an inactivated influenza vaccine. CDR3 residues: CASSLSVGAKNIQYF. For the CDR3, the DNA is TGTGCCAGCAGCCTGAGCGTCGGGGCCAAAAACATTCAGTACTTC.